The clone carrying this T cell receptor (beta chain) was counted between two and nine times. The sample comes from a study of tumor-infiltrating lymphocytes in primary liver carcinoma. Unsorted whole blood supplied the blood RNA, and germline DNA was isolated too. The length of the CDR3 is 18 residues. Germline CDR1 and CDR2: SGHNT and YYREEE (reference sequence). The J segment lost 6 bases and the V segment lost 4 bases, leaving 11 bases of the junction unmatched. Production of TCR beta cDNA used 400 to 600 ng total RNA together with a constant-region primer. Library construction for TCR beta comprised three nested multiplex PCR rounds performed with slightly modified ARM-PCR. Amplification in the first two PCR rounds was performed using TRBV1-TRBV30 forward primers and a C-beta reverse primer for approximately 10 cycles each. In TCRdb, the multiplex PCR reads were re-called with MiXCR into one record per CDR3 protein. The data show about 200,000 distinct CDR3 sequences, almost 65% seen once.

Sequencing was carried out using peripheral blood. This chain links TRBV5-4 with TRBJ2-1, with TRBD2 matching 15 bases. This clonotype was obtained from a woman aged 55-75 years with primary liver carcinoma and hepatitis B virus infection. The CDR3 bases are TGTGCCAGCAGCGGTGGACTAGCGGGAGGGCCTAGCGGCAATGAGCAGTTCTTC. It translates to CASSGGLAGGPSGNEQFF.